This T cell receptor beta chain emerged from a study of brain T cells in children with intractable seizures. Method: immunoSEQ multiplex PCR; TCRdb's copy keeps in-frame clones and lacks some. The sample shows a few hundred thousand clones, about 94% of them seen only once. Germline values: CDR1 SNHLY, CDR2 FYNNEI. V dropped 10 bases and J dropped 5 bases, with 17 bases sitting between them. The CDR3 has 14 amino acids. Time point given: blood from clinic visit 5 months post-surgery; TSC patient then seizure free. This TCR was recovered from a boy in the first two years of life with tuberous sclerosis and intractable seizures. The rearrangement uses TRBV2 and TRBJ2-2, with a weak D call TRBD2 (5 bases). This specimen consisted of peripheral blood, obtained 5 to 6 months after surgery. The DNA for the CDR3 is TGTGCCACCTCCCTTGGACTTTTGACCGGGGAGCTGTTTTTT. It specifies CATSLGLLTGELFF.